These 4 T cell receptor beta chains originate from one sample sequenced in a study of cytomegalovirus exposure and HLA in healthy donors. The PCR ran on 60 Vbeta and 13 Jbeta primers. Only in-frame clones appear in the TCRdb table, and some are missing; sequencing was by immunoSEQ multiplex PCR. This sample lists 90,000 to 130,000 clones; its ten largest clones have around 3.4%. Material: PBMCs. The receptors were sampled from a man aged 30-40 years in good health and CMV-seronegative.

CDR3 nucleotide sequence: TGTGCCAGCAGCTGGAGGACAGTCTATGGCTACACCTTC. Translated, it gives CASSWRTVYGYTF. This chain joins TRBV5-4 and TRBJ1-2; maybe TRBD1 (6 bases). Trimming removed 3 bases from V and 4 bases from J, with 10 bases in between. The CDR3 is 13 residues long. Germline CDR1 reads SGHNT; CDR2 reads YYREEE (reference sequence).

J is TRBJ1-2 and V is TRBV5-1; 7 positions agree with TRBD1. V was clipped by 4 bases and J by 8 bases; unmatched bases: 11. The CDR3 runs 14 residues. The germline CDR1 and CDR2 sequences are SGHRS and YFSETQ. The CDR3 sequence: CASSLSPPGGGYTF. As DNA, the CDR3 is TGCGCCAGCAGCCTCTCACCCCCAGGGGGGGGCTACACCTTC.

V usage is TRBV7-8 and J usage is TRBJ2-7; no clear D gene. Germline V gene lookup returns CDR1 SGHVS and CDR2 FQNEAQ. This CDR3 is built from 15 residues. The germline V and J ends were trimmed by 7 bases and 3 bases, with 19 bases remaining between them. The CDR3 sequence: CASTPFRGNIYEQYF. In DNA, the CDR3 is TGTGCCAGCACCCCCTTTCGAGGAAATATCTACGAGCAGTACTTC.

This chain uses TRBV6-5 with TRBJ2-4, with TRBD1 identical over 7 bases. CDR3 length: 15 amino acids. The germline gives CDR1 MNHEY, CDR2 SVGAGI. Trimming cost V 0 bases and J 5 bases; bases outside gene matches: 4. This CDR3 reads CASSYSIGTENIQYF. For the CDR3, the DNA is TGTGCCAGCAGTTACTCGATCGGGACAGAAAACATTCAGTACTTC.